A selection of T cell receptor beta chains follows, all from one sample in a study of blood T cell repertoires in COVID-19. The data were produced by immunoSEQ multiplex PCR, yet TCRdb's version contains in-frame clones alone and is incomplete. The sample records some 150,000 clones, roughly 82% being singletons. The sequenced sample consisted of peripheral blood. All receptors come from a woman between 70 and 85 years old with acute or convalescent COVID-19. The CDR3 runs from the conserved cysteine through the conserved F or W. The D gene is left open where the match is weak. For some rows the clone size is stated as once, few or many, or as a class when expanded; others skip it.

TRBV2,TRBD1,TRBJ1-5,NA,CASGTGEQPQHF,TGTGCCAGCGGGACAGGGGAACAGCCCCAGCATTTT
TRBV19,NA,TRBJ1-2,NA,CASSISGGAGKGYTF,TGTGCCAGTAGTATATCGGGGGGCGCCGGAAAGGGCTACACCTTC
TRBV23-1,NA,TRBJ2-3,once,CASSQSASVETVTDTQYF,TGCGCCAGCAGTCAATCGGCTAGCGTCGAAACTGTCACAGATACGCAGTATTTT
TRBV5-1,NA,TRBJ1-2,NA,CASSWTRDGYTF,TGCGCCAGCAGCTGGACTAGGGATGGCTACACCTTC
TRBV19,TRBD1,TRBJ1-4,NA,CASSPQGANEKLFF,TGTGCCAGTTCGCCTCAGGGGGCTAATGAAAAACTGTTTTTT
TRBV7-2,NA,TRBJ1-6,NA,CASSPSGYGSPLHF,TGTGCCAGCAGCCCTAGTGGTTACGGTTCACCCCTCCACTTT
TRBV27,NA,TRBJ2-7,once,CASSPQGRPYEQYF,TGTGCCAGCAGTCCCCAGGGCAGACCCTACGAGCAGTACTTC
TRBV5-1,TRBD1,TRBJ2-2,NA,CASGQGSTGELFF,TGCGCCAGCGGACAGGGGAGCACCGGGGAGCTGTTTTTT
TRBV30,TRBD1,TRBJ1-1,NA,CAWKRSGGAGFAEAFF,TGTGCCTGGAAAAGATCAGGGGGCGCGGGTTTTGCTGAAGCTTTCTTT
TRBV3-1/TRBV3-2,TRBD1,TRBJ1-5,NA,CASSLWTGAQPQHF,TGTGCCAGCAGCCTCTGGACAGGGGCCCAGCCCCAGCATTTT
TRBV28,NA,TRBJ1-5,NA,CASRGGNQPQHF,TGTGCCAGCAGGGGAGGTAATCAGCCCCAGCATTTT
TRBV28,TRBD1,TRBJ1-1,once,CASSAPGQANTEAFF,TGTGCCAGCAGTGCTCCGGGACAGGCCAACACTGAAGCTTTCTTT
TRBV7-2,NA,TRBJ2-5,once,CASSVQGGAPQETQYF,TGTGCCAGCAGCGTACAGGGGGGGGCCCCCCAAGAGACCCAGTACTTC
TRBV3-1/TRBV3-2,NA,TRBJ2-7,NA,CASSQGDGRTYEQYF,TGTGCCAGCAGCCAAGGTGACGGGAGAACCTACGAGCAGTACTTC
TRBV7-2,NA,TRBJ1-3,NA,CASSLYGNTIYF,TGTGCCAGCAGCTTATATGGAAACACCATATATTTT
TRBV30,TRBD1,TRBJ1-1,NA,CAWSVFPPDRDTEAFF,TGTGCCTGGAGTGTATTCCCCCCGGACAGGGACACTGAAGCTTTCTTT
TRBV9,NA,TRBJ2-7,many,CASSVESVSYEQYF,TGTGCCAGCAGCGTAGAGTCGGTTTCCTACGAGCAGTACTTC
TRBV10-1,NA,TRBJ1-1,NA,CASSAGGITEAFF,TGCGCCAGCAGTGCGGGGGGCATCACTGAAGCTTTCTTT
TRBV6-5,NA,TRBJ1-2,NA,CASSRQQNYGYTF,TGTGCCAGCAGTAGACAGCAAAACTATGGCTACACCTTC
TRBV19,NA,TRBJ2-6,NA,CASSMGNWGPSGANVLTF,TGTGCCAGTAGTATGGGCAATTGGGGGCCCTCTGGGGCCAACGTCCTGACTTTC
TRBV15,NA,TRBJ1-2,NA,CATSRDLGSNYGYTF,TGTGCCACCAGCAGAGATCTGGGCAGTAACTATGGCTACACCTTC
TRBV5-4,NA,TRBJ2-1,once,CASSLVVSLDEQFF,TGTGCCAGCAGCTTGGTTGTCAGTTTGGATGAGCAGTTCTTC
TRBV10-2,TRBD1,TRBJ1-2,NA,CASREGQVGGYTF,TGCGCCAGCAGAGAAGGACAGGTTGGAGGCTACACCTTC
TRBV30,TRBD1,TRBJ1-5,few,CAWSVLGGQGAQPQHF,TGTGCCTGGAGTGTACTGGGGGGACAGGGGGCACAGCCCCAGCATTTT
TRBV28,TRBD1,TRBJ1-5,NA,CASSFRQGRQPQHF,TGTGCCAGCAGTTTCAGACAGGGCAGACAGCCCCAGCATTTT
TRBV28,NA,TRBJ1-2,NA,CASSSAGDTYGYTF,TGTGCCAGCAGTTCCGCAGGGGATACCTATGGCTACACCTTC
TRBV7-9,TRBD1,TRBJ1-2,NA,CASSLQTGSDGYTF,TGTGCCAGCAGCCTACAGACAGGGTCGGATGGCTACACCTTC
TRBV29-1,TRBD2,TRBJ2-1,once,CSVRAGGGGEQFF,TGCAGCGTTAGAGCGGGAGGGGGGGGTGAGCAGTTCTTC
TRBV28,TRBD2,TRBJ2-1,NA,CASSLGGSGSYNEQFF,TGTGCCAGCAGTTTGGGAGGGAGTGGGTCCTACAATGAGCAGTTCTTC
TRBV6-1,NA,TRBJ1-2,NA,CASSDQGLQGYTF,TGTGCCAGCAGTGACCAGGGACTCCAAGGCTACACCTTC
TRBV5-1,NA,TRBJ1-2,NA,CASSWDWSYGYTF,TGCGCCAGCAGCTGGGACTGGAGCTATGGCTACACCTTC
TRBV10-3,TRBD1,TRBJ1-1,NA,CAISPGTVNTEAFF,TGTGCCATCAGCCCCGGGACAGTGAACACTGAAGCTTTCTTT
TRBV5-4,TRBD2,TRBJ2-7,NA,CASSTGTSVLREQYF,TGTGCCAGCAGCACCGGGACTAGCGTTTTACGCGAGCAGTACTTC
TRBV18,TRBD2,TRBJ2-1,NA,CASSGASGGYEQFF,TGTGCCAGCTCGGGCGCTAGCGGGGGGTATGAGCAGTTCTTC
TRBV2,TRBD1,TRBJ2-3,NA,CASRRTGESTDTQYF,TGTGCCAGCCGACGGACAGGGGAGAGCACAGATACGCAGTATTTT
TRBV7-3,NA,TRBJ1-1,few,CASSLLGGNTEAFF,TGTGCCAGCAGCTTATTGGGGGGAAACACTGAAGCTTTCTTT
TRBV7-9,TRBD1,TRBJ1-2,NA,CASSLGDRRNYGYTF,TGTGCCAGCAGCTTAGGGGACAGGAGGAACTATGGCTACACCTTC
TRBV18,TRBD1,TRBJ1-2,once,CASSPSGGDREGVGYTF,TGTGCCAGCTCACCCTCCGGTGGGGACAGGGAAGGAGTTGGCTACACCTTC
TRBV7-7,TRBD1,TRBJ2-1,NA,CASSTQGQGYNEQFF,TGTGCTAGCAGCACACAGGGACAGGGCTACAATGAGCAGTTCTTC
TRBV7-2,TRBD2,TRBJ2-2,NA,CASSLATSGRVGNTGELFF,TGTGCCAGCAGCTTGGCAACTAGCGGGAGAGTGGGAAACACCGGGGAGCTGTTTTTT
TRBV12-5,TRBD1,TRBJ1-1,few,CASGLIGTGRTEAFF,TGTGCTAGTGGTTTGATTGGGACAGGGAGAACTGAAGCTTTCTTT
TRBV5-1,TRBD1,TRBJ2-2,NA,CASSLTGGNTGELFF,TGCGCCAGCAGCTTGACAGGGGGGAACACCGGGGAGCTGTTTTTT
TRBV19,TRBD1,TRBJ1-1,few,CASTRAGGMNTEAFF,TGTGCCAGTACCCGCGCAGGGGGCATGAACACTGAAGCTTTCTTT
TRBV9,NA,TRBJ1-6,NA,CASSPEHVNNSPLHF,TGTGCCAGCAGCCCAGAACATGTGAATAATTCACCCCTCCACTTT
TRBV4-3,TRBD2,TRBJ2-1,few,CASSQEGLEVEQFF,TGCGCCAGCAGCCAAGAGGGACTAGAGGTTGAGCAGTTCTTC
TRBV19,TRBD2,TRBJ2-6,NA,CASSTFLAGALSGANVLTF,TGTGCCAGTAGCACTTTCCTAGCGGGAGCCCTCTCTGGGGCCAACGTCCTGACTTTC
TRBV19,TRBD1,TRBJ1-5,NA,CASSSGPGQGLRSNQPQHF,TGTGCCAGTAGTTCGGGACCGGGACAGGGGCTTCGTAGCAATCAGCCCCAGCATTTT
TRBV5-6,NA,TRBJ1-2,NA,CASSLGGGSYGYTF,TGTGCCAGCAGCTTAGGGGGAGGGAGCTATGGCTACACCTTC
TRBV7-2,TRBD1,TRBJ1-6,NA,CASSLPGQGNSPLHF,TGTGCCAGCAGCTTGCCGGGACAGGGTAATTCACCCCTCCACTTT
TRBV5-1,NA,TRBJ2-7,NA,CASSFLGQSYEQYF,TGCGCCAGCAGCTTCCTTGGACAGTCCTACGAGCAGTACTTC
TRBV5-6,TRBD1,TRBJ1-5,NA,CASSYGTGSSNQPQHF,TGTGCCAGCAGCTACGGGACAGGTAGTAGCAATCAGCCCCAGCATTTT
TRBV7-6,TRBD2,TRBJ2-1,NA,CASSIRAGVISYNEQFF,TGTGCCAGCAGCATCAGAGCGGGAGTTATCTCCTACAATGAGCAGTTCTTC
TRBV7-2,TRBD1,TRBJ1-2,NA,CASSAGTGGGYTF,TGTGCCAGCAGCGCCGGGACAGGGGGCGGCTACACCTTC